The 27 T cell receptor beta chains below all came from one sample that was sequenced in a study of T cell clonality in common variable immunodeficiency. Sequenced by immunoSEQ multiplex PCR; TCRdb stores in-frame clones only, minus some. The sample yields about 39,000 clones, without any singletons. Input material: peripheral blood mononuclear cells. The source is a person aged 18 to 75 in good health.

Ten or more counts support this clone. The CDR3 goes on 3 residues after the read ends, and that part is filled in from the germline J gene. The rearrangement joins TRBV20-1 to TRBJ2-6, with D unresolved. Trimming pared 5 bases from V and 2 bases from J, leaving 16 bases between. CDR1 and CDR2 from the germline V gene are DFQATT and SNEGSKA (reference sequence). The CDR3 sequence is 16 residues long. CDR3 amino acids: CSAPIERLAGANVLTF. Partial CDR3 DNA: TGCAGTGCTCCCATTGAAAGGCTGGCTGGGGCCAACGTC.

This clone was recorded at least ten times. The read comes to an end 3 residues before the CDR3 does, leaving the germline J gene to fill in the end. This chain uses TRBV4-2 with TRBJ2-2; 9 bases align to TRBD2. Germline CDR1 is LGHNA and CDR2 is YNFKEQ. This CDR3 comprises 17 residues. The V gene end was trimmed by 1 base and the J gene end by 1 base; junction bases not matched to a gene: 4. The covered CDR3 bases are TGTGCCAGCAGCCAAGTAGCGGGAGACTTGAACACCGGGGAG. Translation gives CASSQVAGDLNTGE. The full CDR3 protein reads CASSQVAGDLNTGELFF.

This clone came up many times. The DNA ends 3 residues before the CDR3 does, and the rest of the CDR3 is filled in from the germline J gene. The genes are TRBV19 and TRBJ2-7, with a possible D match to TRBD1 (6 bases). The CDR3 covers 12 residues. Per the germline V gene, CDR1 is LNHDA and CDR2 is SQIVND (reference sequence). Trimming pared 5 bases from V and 3 bases from J, leaving 8 bases between. This chain's CDR3 is CASSQGIYEQYF. CDR3 bases read: TGTGCCAGTAGTCAGGGGATCTACGAG.

This clone was counted at least ten times. The CDR3 end is not reached by the read, which stops 3 residues before it; the germline J gene fills it in. The genes are TRBV5-1 and TRBJ2-5; 10 bases fit TRBD1. The CDR3 sequence is 18 residues long. Germline trimming cut 2 bases from V and 4 bases from J; bases unmatched to any gene: 14. Germline CDR1 reads SGHRS; CDR2 reads YFSETQ. The CDR3 spells CASSLNRDRGGIGETQYF. Partial CDR3 DNA: TGCGCCAGCAGCTTAAACCGGGACAGGGGAGGGATAGGAGAGACC.

This clone was seen many times. The read ends 3 residues before the CDR3 terminus; that terminus is restored from the germline J gene. V is TRBV5-1 and J is TRBJ2-7, with 8 bases aligning to TRBD2. Germline assignment: CDR1 SGHRS and CDR2 YFSETQ. Unmatched junction bases numbered 8, after V lost 4 bases and J lost 5 bases. The CDR3 has 14 residues. The sequenced CDR3 bases are TGCGCCAGCAGCCTCCCCGGGACTAGTAACGAG. Protein: CASSLPGTSNE. The CDR3, in full, reads CASSLPGTSNEQYF.

This clone was seen at least ten times. The CDR3 end lies 3 residues beyond the end of the read and is filled in from the germline J gene. The rearrangement uses TRBV20-1 and TRBJ2-1, with TRBD2 matching over 7 bases. V was pared by 0 bases and J by 2 bases, with 16 bases of the junction left unmatched. The CDR3 has 19 amino acids. Germline V lookup: CDR1 DFQATT, CDR2 SNEGSKA (reference sequence). Partial CDR3 DNA: TGCAGTGCTAGAGATGCCGGGGGACCAGGGAGGGAGACCTACAATGAG. Translation gives CSARDAGGPGRETYNE. The CDR3 in its entirety is CSARDAGGPGRETYNEQFF.

This clone has a count of ten or more. The part of the CDR3 DNA that was read is TGCGCCAGCAGCTTGGATGAGGGGCCC. Protein sequence: CASSLDEGP. The whole CDR3 reads CASSLDEGPQHF. V usage is TRBV5-1 and J usage is TRBJ1-5; D is uncertain. The read ends 3 residues before the CDR3 terminus; that terminus is restored from the germline J gene. The CDR3 has 12 amino acids. Trimming shortened V by 0 bases and J by 9 bases, and 7 bases separated the two germline ends. Germline V gene lookup returns CDR1 SGHRS and CDR2 YFSETQ.

This clone was observed at least ten times. The read gets to within 3 residues of the CDR3 end, and the germline J gene fills in the rest. This chain connects TRBV2 to TRBJ1-2; no clear D. There are 16 residues in the CDR3. Germline CDR1 SNHLY, CDR2 FYNNEI. Trimming stripped 2 bases from V and 2 bases from J, with 15 bases between. Here the CDR3 reads CASSENPEPGNYGYTF. The covered CDR3 bases are TGTGCCAGCAGTGAAAATCCCGAACCAGGAAACTATGGC.

This clone has at least ten counts. The read terminates 3 residues before the CDR3 end, so the remaining end is supplied by the germline J gene. This chain links TRBV18 with TRBJ2-1; 8 nucleotides align to TRBD2. This CDR3 spans 15 amino acids. With V trimmed by 4 bases and J by 6 bases, 8 bases remained unmatched. Germline-derived CDR1 and CDR2 are KGHSH and LQKENI. This CDR3 reads CASSRSSGSLNEQFF. CDR3 DNA, as far as it was read: TGTGCCAGCTCACGCTCCAGCGGGAGTCTCAATGAG.

Comments on this clone: Read data end 3 residues before the CDR3 end; the end is taken from the germline J gene. This chain connects TRBV7-9 to TRBJ1-2; 9 bases agree with TRBD1. The CDR3 runs 14 residues. The germline CDR1 and CDR2 sequences are SEHNR and FQNEAQ (reference sequence). CDR3 DNA, as far as it was read: TGTGCCAGCAGCCCGGGACAGGGAAGATACGAC. It codes for CASSPGQGRYD. The complete CDR3 protein is CASSPGQGRYDYTF.

This clone came up a few times. The read terminates 3 residues ahead of where the CDR3 ends, so the germline J gene completes it. The rearrangement joins TRBV7-9 to TRBJ1-2, with D uncertain. The CDR3 runs to 12 residues. Germline CDR1 is SEHNR and CDR2 is FQNEAQ (reference sequence). The CDR3 sequence: CASSLEPYDYTF. The covered CDR3 bases are TGTGCCAGCAGCTTAGAGCCCTACGAC. The complete variable domain, with remaining parts taken from reference TRBV7-9 and TRBJ1-2, reads DTGVSQNPRHKITKRGQNVTFRCDPISEHNRLYWYRQTLGQGPEFLTYFQNEAQLEKSRLLSDRFSAERPKGSFSTLEIQRTEQGDSAMYLCASSLEPYDYTFGSGTRLTVV.

This clone was observed at least ten times. The read gets to within 3 residues of the CDR3 end, and the germline J gene fills in the rest. V gene TRBV6-1 combines with J gene TRBJ1-2; 8 bases line up with TRBD1. The CDR3 runs 16 residues. Germline loops: CDR1 MNHNS, CDR2 SASEGT. Trimming at V came to 1 base and at J to 3 bases, leaving 7 bases not matched to a gene. CDR3 loop: CASSEDDRGGYYGYTF. CDR3 DNA (partial): TGTGCCAGCAGTGAAGATGACAGGGGAGGCTACTATGGC.

Note on this clone: Relative to the germline gene, one junction end is altered; a read error may explain this. The read terminates 3 residues before the CDR3 end, so the remaining end is supplied by the germline J gene. The chain combines TRBV10-3 with TRBJ2-1; D might be TRBD2 (6 bases). This CDR3 region has 12 residues. From germline, CDR1 is ENHRY and CDR2 SYGVKD. This chain's CDR3 is CATSLRDNEQFF. The CDR3 bases that were read are TGTGCCACCAGTTTGCGGGATAATGAG.

This clone was recorded at least ten times. The observed sequence ends 3 residues before the CDR3 terminus, with the missing tail filled in from the germline J gene. The chain recombines TRBV12-3 or TRBV12-4 with TRBJ1-4; 11 bases align to TRBD1. This CDR3 has 15 residues. The chain's CDR3 is CASSPGTGGGSPLFF. The CDR3 DNA, read in part, is TGTGCCAGCAGTCCCGGGACAGGGGGTGGATCACCA.

This clone was seen repeatedly, ten times or more. The read comes to an end 3 residues before the CDR3 does, leaving the germline J gene to fill in the end. The chain has TRBV30 and TRBJ2-6; D is tentatively TRBD1 or TRBD2 (5 bases each). The V end was cut by 3 bases, the J end by 4 bases, with 19 bases between. This CDR3 contains 17 residues. Germline V gene sequence: CDR1 GTSNPN, CDR2 SVGIG (reference sequence). This chain's CDR3 is CAWRRGRAGSGANVLTF. The DNA read from the CDR3 is TGTGCCTGGAGGAGGGGCCGGGCAGGGTCGGGGGCCAACGTC.

This clone was detected many times. The missing CDR3 end, 3 residues past where the read stops, is filled in from the germline J gene. The gene calls are TRBV5-1 and TRBJ2-1, with 7 bases that match TRBD1. Germline V CDR1 and CDR2: SGHRS, YFSETQ. V gave up 1 base and J gave up 6 bases; unmatched junction bases: 4. The CDR3 length is 14 residues. The sequenced part of the CDR3 DNA is TGCGCCAGCAGCTTGCAGGGGGAATTCAATGAG. Amino acids: CASSLQGEFNE. The full CDR3 protein reads CASSLQGEFNEQFF.

The table lists this clone with a few counts. The missing CDR3 end, 3 residues past where the read stops, is filled in from the germline J gene. This chain joins TRBV5-6 and TRBJ2-1, with a weak D call TRBD2 (5 bases). With 0 bases removed from V and 2 bases from J, the gap between germline ends came to 9 bases. Germline CDR1 SGHDT, CDR2 YYEEEE. The CDR3 loop spans 15 amino acids. CDR3 residues: CASSLDGLPYNEQFF. The DNA read from the CDR3 is TGTGCCAGCAGCTTGGACGGACTCCCCTACAATGAG.

There are many counts of this clone. The read halts 3 residues ahead of the CDR3 end, with the missing end drawn from the germline J gene. The gene calls are TRBV4-2 and TRBJ2-3, with 7 nucleotides matching TRBD2. This CDR3 region has 17 residues. The junction had 7 bases not matched to a gene; V was cut back by 0 bases and J by 1 base. CDR1 and CDR2 from the germline V gene are LGHNA and YNFKEQ. The covered CDR3 bases are TGTGCCAGCAGCCAAGATAAACTAGCGAGGGGCACAGATACG. It is translated as CASSQDKLARGTDT. The entire CDR3 reads CASSQDKLARGTDTQYF.

This clone was observed at least ten times. Coverage ceases 3 residues before the CDR3 finishes, and the germline J gene fills in the end. J is TRBJ2-7 and V is TRBV5-1; possible D gene TRBD2, 5 bases. V dropped 5 bases and J dropped 3 bases, with 12 bases sitting between them. This CDR3 comprises 13 residues. CDR1 is SGHRS and CDR2 is YFSETQ in the germline V gene. The CDR3 protein is CASSPDYNYEQYF. The CDR3 DNA, read in part, is TGCGCCAGCAGTCCCGACTATAACTACGAG.

As for this clone: From the germline J gene comes the end of the CDR3, since the read stops 3 residues before it. The chain links TRBV7-6 to TRBJ1-2; tentative D call: TRBD1 (5 bases). CDR1 is SGHVS and CDR2 is FNYEAQ in the germline V gene. The CDR3 extends over 13 amino acids. The CDR3 protein is CASSSDWDYDYTF. Incomplete CDR3 DNA: TGTGCCAGCAGCTCCGATTGGGACTACGAC.

This clone occurred many times. The read ends 3 residues shy of where the CDR3 ends; the end is completed using the germline J gene. V usage is TRBV20-1 and J usage is TRBJ2-1, with TRBD2 matching over 9 bases. The CDR3 consists of 14 residues. Losses at the gene ends were 1 base for V and 5 bases for J; bases not matched to a gene: 3. In germline, CDR1 is DFQATT, CDR2 SNEGSKA (reference sequence). The sequenced CDR3 bases are TGCAGTGCTAGAGTTGGCGGGAGGGACAATGAG. The encoded protein is CSARVGGRDNE. The whole CDR3 region reads CSARVGGRDNEQFF.

This clone was observed at least ten times. Sequencing ends 3 residues short of the CDR3 end; the germline J gene provides the rest. The gene calls are TRBV30 and TRBJ2-5, with a weak D call TRBD2 (6 bases). The germline V and J ends were trimmed by 1 base and 2 bases, with 11 bases remaining between them. The CDR3 loop spans 14 amino acids. Per the germline V gene, CDR1 is GTSNPN and CDR2 is SVGIG (reference sequence). Partial CDR3 DNA: TGTGCCTGGAGTGGGGACTCTCGGCAAGAGACC. Its protein product is CAWSGDSRQET. The full CDR3 is CAWSGDSRQETQYF. Together with reference TRBV30 and TRBJ2-5, the CDR3 gives the full variable domain: SQTIHQWPATLVQPVGSPLSLECTVEGTSNPNLYWYRQAAGRGLQLLFYSVGIGQISSEVPQNLSASRPQDRQFILSSKKLLLSDSGFYLCAWSGDSRQETQYFGPGTRLLVL.

This clone was seen many times. The DNA ends 3 residues before the CDR3 does, and the rest of the CDR3 is filled in from the germline J gene. This chain connects TRBV6-1 to TRBJ2-1, with 9 nucleotides matching TRBD2. The CDR3 contains 16 residues. The germline V gene has CDR1 MNHNS and CDR2 SASEGT. J was trimmed by 6 bases and V by 1 base; bases with no gene match: 7. CDR3 sequence reads: CASSEVSGRRFNEQFF. The part of the CDR3 DNA that was read is TGTGCCAGCAGTGAAGTTAGCGGGAGAAGGTTCAATGAG.

This clone was recorded many times. Read coverage stops 3 residues before the CDR3 terminus; the germline J gene supplies the remainder. The chain carries TRBV2 and TRBJ2-1, with D hard to call. There are 15 residues in the CDR3. Germline CDR1 and CDR2: SNHLY and FYNNEI. V lost 6 bases to trimming and J lost 4 bases, with 16 bases between them. CDR3 DNA (partial): TGTGCCAGCAGGGCTTTGTTAGGGCCATACAATGAG. This translates into CASRALLGPYNE. The full CDR3 reads CASRALLGPYNEQFF.

In its sample, this clone was seen many times. The sequence runs out 3 residues before the end of the CDR3; the remainder is reconstructed from the germline J gene. The J gene is TRBJ1-2, the V gene TRBV9, with D maybe TRBD1 (6 bases). The V and J ends lost 0 bases and 4 bases respectively, with 16 bases between them. CDR1 SGDLS and CDR2 YYNGEE come from the germline V gene. The CDR3 is made up of 16 amino acids. Partial CDR3 DNA: TGTGCCAGCAGCGTAGCTGGGGGCAGGGGAGCCTATGGC. Translated: CASSVAGGRGAYG. The entire CDR3 protein is CASSVAGGRGAYGYTF.

With respect to this clone: The read halts 3 residues ahead of the CDR3 end, with the missing end drawn from the germline J gene. The chain has TRBV20-1 and TRBJ2-1; the D gene is possibly TRBD2 (6 bases). Germline V gene data show CDR1 as DFQATT and CDR2 as SNEGSKA (reference sequence). The CDR3 runs 16 residues. V lost 0 bases, J lost 2 bases, and 14 bases lay in between. CDR3 sequence reads: CSARDEASVAYNEQFF. CDR3 DNA (partial): TGCAGTGCTAGAGATGAGGCTAGCGTTGCCTACAATGAG.

Concerning this clone: The CDR3 end is not reached by the read, which stops 3 residues before it; the germline J gene fills it in. This chain connects TRBV7-8 to TRBJ2-1; either TRBD1 or TRBD2 may fit D (6 bases each). Germline V gene lookup returns CDR1 SGHVS and CDR2 FQNEAQ. V lost 5 bases and J 2 bases, leaving 13 bases between the germline ends. The CDR3 contains 15 residues. The CDR3: CASSQGRDPYNEQFF. The sequenced part of the CDR3 DNA is TGTGCCAGCAGCCAGGGGCGGGACCCCTACAATGAG.